This T cell receptor (beta chain) originates from a study of beta chain features in type 1 diabetes. General study results and limits: Type 1 diabetes patients showed a moderate but significant shortening of TCRB CDR3s in all four CD4+ subsets.

This clone occurred a few times. Its antigen is not identified. Germline V gene sequence: CDR1 SGDLS, CDR2 YYNGEE. Trimming took 0 bases from V and 0 from J, leaving 7 bases between them. The CDR3 is 14 residues long. Expressed TCRB transcripts were sequenced because the isolated RNA had all been reverse transcribed beforehand. Produced via immunoSEQ multiplex PCR; TCRdb's table is partial and in-frame only. The table shows around 280,000 clones, with over 12% occurring only once. This sequence joins TRBV9 and TRBJ2-7, with D unresolved. The receptor's source is a man aged 18-30 years with type 1 diabetes. Material for sequencing was naive CD4+ T cells from blood. The CDR3: CASSVDPSSYEQYF. The CDR3 DNA sequence: TGTGCCAGCAGCGTAGACCCTAGCTCCTACGAGCAGTACTTC. Combining the CDR3 with reference TRBV9 and TRBJ2-7 gives the whole variable domain DSGVTQTPKHLITATGQRVTLRCSPRSGDLSVYWYQQSLDQGLQFLIQYYNGEERAKGNILERFSAQQFPDLHSELNLSSLELGDSALYFCASSVDPSSYEQYFGPGTRLTVT.